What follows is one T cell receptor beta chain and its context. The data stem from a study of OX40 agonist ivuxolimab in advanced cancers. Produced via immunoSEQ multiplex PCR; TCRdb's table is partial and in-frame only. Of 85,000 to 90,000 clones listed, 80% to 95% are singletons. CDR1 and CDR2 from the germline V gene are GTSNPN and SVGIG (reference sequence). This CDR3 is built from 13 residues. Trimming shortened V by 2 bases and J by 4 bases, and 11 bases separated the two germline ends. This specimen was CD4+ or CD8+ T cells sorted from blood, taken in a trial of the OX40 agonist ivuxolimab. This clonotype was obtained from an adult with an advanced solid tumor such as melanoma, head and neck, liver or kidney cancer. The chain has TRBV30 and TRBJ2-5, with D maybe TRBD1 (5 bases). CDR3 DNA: TGTGCCTGGAGTTATACAGGCGGAGAGACCCAGTACTTC. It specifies CAWSYTGGETQYF. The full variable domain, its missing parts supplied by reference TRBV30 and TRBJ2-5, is SQTIHQWPATLVQPVGSPLSLECTVEGTSNPNLYWYRQAAGRGLQLLFYSVGIGQISSEVPQNLSASRPQDRQFILSSKKLLLSDSGFYLCAWSYTGGETQYFGPGTRLLVL.